The 16 T cell receptor beta chains in this list originate from one sample, sequenced in a study of cytomegalovirus exposure and HLA in healthy donors. Generated by immunoSEQ multiplex PCR, the TCRdb table keeps only in-frame clones and is missing some. The data contain approximately 170,000 clones, approximately 88% of them seen just once; the ten biggest clones take up about a tenth. The specimen sequenced was PBMCs. Source of these receptors: a man aged 25-45 years in good health and CMV-seropositive.

The chain combines TRBV7-2 with TRBJ2-1; possible D gene TRBD1, 5 bases. V was shortened by 5 bases and J by 5 bases, with 16 bases between the two germline ends. The germline gives CDR1 SGHTA, CDR2 FQGNSA. The CDR3 extends over 15 amino acids. The CDR3 loop reads CASSPRLEGDNEQFF. The CDR3 DNA follows: TGTGCCAGCAGCCCCCGACTCGAAGGGGACAATGAGCAGTTCTTC. Full variable domain (remainder filled in from reference TRBV7-2 and TRBJ2-1): GAGVSQSPSNKVTEKGKDVELRCDPISGHTALYWYRQSLGQGLEFLIYFQGNSAPDKSGLPSDRFSAERTGGSVSTLTIQRTQQEDSAVYLCASSPRLEGDNEQFFGPGTRLTVL.

The chain combines TRBV2 with TRBJ2-5; a weak D match, TRBD2 (7 bases). CDR1 is SNHLY, CDR2 FYNNEI, per germline. The CDR3 has 14 amino acids. V gave up 5 bases and J gave up 5 bases, with 15 bases separating them. CDR3 residues: CASSNRVGGETQYF. CDR3 coding DNA: TGTGCCAGCAGTAACAGGGTGGGGGGGGAGACCCAGTACTTC.

This chain links TRBV11-3 with TRBJ2-1, with TRBD2 matching 9 bases. Germline CDR1 and CDR2: SGHNT and YENEEA. This CDR3 is built from 15 residues. V gave up 1 base and J gave up 7 bases; unmatched junction bases: 5. This CDR3 is CASSLAAGGQNEQFF. CDR3 DNA: TGTGCCAGCAGCTTAGCCGCGGGGGGGCAAAATGAGCAGTTCTTC.

The chain employs TRBV9 and TRBJ1-1, with 12 positions matching TRBD1. From germline, CDR1 is SGDLS and CDR2 YYNGEE. The CDR3 is 16 residues long. Trimming took 2 bases from V and 2 from J; bases not matched to a gene: 4. CDR3 DNA sequence: TGTGCCAGCAGCGTTGGGACAGGGGGCGGAAACACTGAAGCTTTCTTT. Amino acids: CASSVGTGGGNTEAFF. The whole variable domain, remainder taken from reference TRBV9 and TRBJ1-1, is DSGVTQTPKHLITATGQRVTLRCSPRSGDLSVYWYQQSLDQGLQFLIQYYNGEERAKGNILERFSAQQFPDLHSELNLSSLELGDSALYFCASSVGTGGGNTEAFFGQGTRLTVV.

This rearrangement joins TRBV6-6 to TRBJ1-4; D perhaps matches TRBD1 (5 bases). The length of the CDR3 is 14 residues. The germline V and J ends were trimmed by 5 bases and 4 bases, with 11 bases remaining between them. Per the germline V gene, CDR1 is MNHNY and CDR2 is SVGAGI (reference sequence). The CDR3 reads CASSGDRVNEKLFF. The CDR3 DNA sequence: TGTGCCAGCAGTGGAGACAGAGTTAATGAAAAACTGTTTTTT.

The chain joins TRBV30 to TRBJ1-3; D not certain. Trimming removed 0 bases from V and 4 bases from J, with 4 bases in between. CDR1 and CDR2 from the germline V gene are GTSNPN and SVGIG (reference sequence). CDR3 length equals 12 residues. The CDR3 coding sequence is TGTGCCTGGAGTGTAGCGGGAAACACCATATATTTT. It codes for CAWSVAGNTIYF. The full variable domain, its missing parts supplied by reference TRBV30 and TRBJ1-3, is SQTIHQWPATLVQPVGSPLSLECTVEGTSNPNLYWYRQAAGRGLQLLFYSVGIGQISSEVPQNLSASRPQDRQFILSSKKLLLSDSGFYLCAWSVAGNTIYFGEGSWLTVV.

This rearrangement joins TRBV11-2 to TRBJ2-7; weak D call: TRBD1 (5 bases). The CDR3 is 13 residues long. Germline V lookup: CDR1 SGHAT, CDR2 FQNNGV. Trimming took 3 bases from V and 7 from J, leaving 13 bases between them. In DNA, the CDR3 is TGTGCCAGCAGCTTCCAGGGCACCCGAGAGCAGTACTTC. Translation gives CASSFQGTREQYF.

V gene TRBV28 combines with J gene TRBJ1-4; 10 bases line up with TRBD1. The length of the CDR3 is 13 residues. Germline V gene data show CDR1 as MDHEN and CDR2 as SYDVKM. Trimming cost V 8 bases and J 8 bases; bases outside gene matches: 5. The CDR3, as DNA: TGTGCCAGCGGGACAGGGGCCGGCGAAAAACTGTTTTTT. Its protein product is CASGTGAGEKLFF.

As regards this clone: Given the absence of the conserved phenylalanine or tryptophan at the CDR3 end, a read error is likely. No DNA is shown, since the ends of the CDR3 on it are uncertain; the CDR3 is the one TCRdb lists. This chain joins TRBV7-6 and TRBJ2-7; no check of the table's D call, TRBD2, against the DNA was made. The CDR3 spans 13 residues, counting both ends. The V gene's germline CDR1 is SGHVS and CDR2 FNYEAQ. The CDR3 is CASSLAGLAGVVN.

The chain has TRBV6-1 and TRBJ2-2; possible D gene TRBD2, 7 bases. CDR3 length: 17 amino acids. Deletions cut 3 bases from V and 1 base from J, with 15 bases between. From germline, CDR1 is MNHNS and CDR2 SASEGT. CDR3 in DNA: TGTGCCAGCAGTGACCGGCAAGGGGGGGTGAACACCGGGGAGCTGTTTTTT. It is translated as CASSDRQGGVNTGELFF.

The chain combines TRBV9 with TRBJ1-1, with TRBD1 as a possible D gene (5 bases). CDR1 is SGDLS, CDR2 YYNGEE, per germline. This CDR3 has 16 residues. The V end was cut by 0 bases, the J end by 1 base, with 13 bases between. The CDR3 nucleotides read TGTGCCAGCAGCGTAGCGGCTGGAGGGGCGAACACTGAAGCTTTCTTT. This translates into CASSVAAGGANTEAFF.

In this sample, this clone turned up once. The V call is TRBV4-3, the J call TRBJ1-5; 8 bases fit TRBD1. Germline CDR1 reads LGHNA; CDR2 reads YSLEER. This CDR3 is built from 14 residues. J was trimmed by 6 bases and V by 4 bases; bases with no gene match: 5. The CDR3 region is CASSLNRGGQPQHF. The CDR3 DNA sequence: TGCGCCAGCAGCCTCAACAGGGGGGGTCAGCCCCAGCATTTT.

The V gene is TRBV5-1, the J gene TRBJ1-2, with D unclear. The CDR3 runs 13 residues. Germline V CDR1 and CDR2: SGHRS, YFSETQ. V lost 4 bases and J 8 bases, leaving 15 bases between the germline ends. The CDR3 nucleotides are TGCGCCAGCAGCCCAGACCAGACTGAGGGCTACACCTTC. This sequence encodes CASSPDQTEGYTF.

The V and J genes are TRBV18 and TRBJ2-5; TRBD1 matches at 8 bases. The CDR3 is 14 residues long. CDR1 KGHSH and CDR2 LQKENI come from the germline V gene. V dropped 6 bases and J dropped 4; count of bases not matched to a gene: 7. The CDR3 spells CASSLGQGGETQYF. DNA for the CDR3: TGTGCCAGCTCCCTCGGACAGGGAGGAGAGACCCAGTACTTC.

J is TRBJ1-1 and V is TRBV18; D is undetermined. The V end lost 6 bases, the J end lost 1 base, and 9 bases lay between the germline ends. CDR3 length: 13 amino acids. The V gene's germline CDR1 is KGHSH and CDR2 LQKENI. CDR3 in DNA: TGTGCCAGCTCCCCGCGGGGGAACACTGAAGCTTTCTTT. Translation gives CASSPRGNTEAFF. The full variable domain, rest sourced from reference TRBV18 and TRBJ1-1, is NAGVMQNPRHLVRRRGQEARLRCSPMKGHSHVYWYRQLPEEGLKFMVYLQKENIIDESGMPKERFSAEFPKEGPSILRIQQVVRGDSAAYFCASSPRGNTEAFFGQGTRLTVV.

This clone was seen only once. J is TRBJ2-1 and V is TRBV7-9, with 9 bases identical to TRBD2. This CDR3 has 15 residues. V lost 1 base and J lost 7; bases outside the gene matches: 5. In germline, CDR1 is SEHNR, CDR2 FQNEAQ (reference sequence). The CDR3 here is CASSLGAGGVNEQFF. CDR3 nucleotides: TGTGCCAGCAGCTTAGGCGCGGGAGGGGTGAATGAGCAGTTCTTC.